One and the same sample provided the 2 T cell receptor beta chains below, sequenced in a study of cytomegalovirus exposure and HLA in healthy donors (dated by TCRdb to 2015 to 2018). Receptor libraries were prepared by the immunoSEQ multiplex PCR assay. A mixture of 60 forward primers for TCR Vbeta segments and 13 reverse primers for TCR Jbeta segments was used in the multiplex PCR. The source is immuneACCESS, and TCRdb retained only in-frame sequences with V and J called. Part of the clones is not carried over; for the studies checked, unresolved V genes explain less than half of this, and the remainder is unexplained. In all, the sample holds some 56,000 clones, and approximately 82% of those were seen once. The ten largest clonotypes hold about 3% of the sample. The sequenced material came from PBMCs. Receptors originate from a man aged 50-59 years in good health and CMV-seronegative.

This chain joins TRBV7-2 and TRBJ2-3; TRBD1 is a possible D gene (6 bases). The CDR3 totals 14 residues. Trimming took off 8 bases at V and 4 bases at J, with 16 bases between the two ends. Germline V gene data show CDR1 as SGHTA and CDR2 as FQGNSA. CDR3 region: CASVLNRVADTQYF. Written as DNA, the CDR3 is TGTGCCAGCGTACTTAACAGGGTTGCAGATACGCAGTATTTT.

The rearrangement joins TRBV7-9 to TRBJ2-7, with no clear D. The CDR3 consists of 13 residues. V lost 1 base and J 3 bases, leaving 7 bases between the germline ends. Per germline, CDR1 SEHNR and CDR2 FQNEAQ (reference sequence). The CDR3 region has the DNA TGTGCCAGCAGCTTAGATTGGAGCTACGAGCAGTACTTC. The encoded protein is CASSLDWSYEQYF. Using reference TRBV7-9 and TRBJ2-7 for the parts outside the CDR3, the full variable domain is DTGVSQNPRHKITKRGQNVTFRCDPISEHNRLYWYRQTLGQGPEFLTYFQNEAQLEKSRLLSDRFSAERPKGSFSTLEIQRTEQGDSAMYLCASSLDWSYEQYFGPGTRLTVT.